This T cell receptor (beta chain) stems from a study of cytomegalovirus exposure and HLA in healthy donors. Study-wide findings and caveats: In vitro checks showed that a few CMV-associated chains really do target CMV antigens. The analysis excluded some indistinguishable V segments, including TRBV6-2 and TRBV6-3.

PCR employed 60 Vbeta and 13 Jbeta primers. Profiling relied on immunoSEQ multiplex PCR, and the TCRdb table lists in-frame clones only, not all of them. The sample contains about 160,000 clones, roughly 84% of which appear only once. Concerning this clone: Its target is not known.

The CDR3 has 14 residues. Per the germline V gene, CDR1 is SGHRS and CDR2 is YFSETQ. J lost 8 bases, V lost 1 base, and 4 bases had no gene match. The sample consisted of PBMCs. The source of this sequence is a boy between 2 and 15 years old in good health and CMV-seronegative. The chain joins TRBV5-1 to TRBJ2-1, with TRBD2 identical over 9 bases. CDR3 amino acids: CASSLRLAGHEQFF. In DNA form, the CDR3 reads TGCGCCAGCAGCTTGCGGCTAGCGGGACATGAGCAGTTCTTC.